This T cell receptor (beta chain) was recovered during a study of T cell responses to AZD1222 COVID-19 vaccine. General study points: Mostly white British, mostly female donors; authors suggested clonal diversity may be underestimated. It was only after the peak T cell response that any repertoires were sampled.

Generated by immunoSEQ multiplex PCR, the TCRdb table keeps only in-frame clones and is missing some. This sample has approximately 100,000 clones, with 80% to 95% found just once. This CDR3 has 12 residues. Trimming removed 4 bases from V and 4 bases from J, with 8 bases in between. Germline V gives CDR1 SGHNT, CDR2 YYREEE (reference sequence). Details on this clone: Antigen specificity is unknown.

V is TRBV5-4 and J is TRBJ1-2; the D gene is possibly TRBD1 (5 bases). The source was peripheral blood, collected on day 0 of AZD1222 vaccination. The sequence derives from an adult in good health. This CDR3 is CASSQDSYGYTF. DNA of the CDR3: TGTGCCAGCAGCCAAGACAGCTATGGCTACACCTTC.